A single sample gave rise to the 3 T cell receptor beta chains below, sequenced in a study of OX40 agonist ivuxolimab in advanced cancers. Clones were sequenced by immunoSEQ multiplex PCR, and TCRdb holds only the in-frame ones, with some missing. This repertoire shows 65,000 to 95,000 clones, approximately 90% found once; its top ten account for 0.45% to 0.55%. Material: CD4+ or CD8+ T cells sorted from blood, obtained in a trial of the OX40 agonist ivuxolimab. The source is an adult with an advanced solid tumor such as melanoma, head and neck, liver or kidney cancer.

This clone appeared once. J is TRBJ2-2 and V is TRBV5-1; 8 nucleotides agree with TRBD1. Looked up from germline, CDR1 is SGHRS and CDR2 is YFSETQ. The CDR3 totals 17 residues. Trimming cost V 4 bases and J 9 bases; bases outside gene matches: 17. The CDR3 loop reads CASSQTTTGGSVRELFF. The CDR3 nucleotides are TGCGCCAGCAGCCAGACCACAACAGGGGGTTCCGTTAGGGAGCTGTTTTTT.

V gene TRBV7-2 combines with J gene TRBJ2-5; 11 bases are a match to TRBD2. Per germline, CDR1 SGHTA and CDR2 FQGNSA. V gave up 0 bases and J gave up 5 bases; unmatched junction bases: 11. The CDR3 loop spans 18 amino acids. CDR3 sequence (DNA): TGTGCCAGCAGCTTAGCCGTCCTAGCGGGGGGTCTCTGGGAGACCCAGTACTTC. This gives the protein CASSLAVLAGGLWETQYF. Based on the CDR3 plus reference TRBV7-2 and TRBJ2-5, the full variable domain is GAGVSQSPSNKVTEKGKDVELRCDPISGHTALYWYRQSLGQGLEFLIYFQGNSAPDKSGLPSDRFSAERTGGSVSTLTIQRTQQEDSAVYLCASSLAVLAGGLWETQYFGPGTRLLVL.

The rearrangement uses TRBV6-5 and TRBJ2-1, with D possibly matching TRBD1 (6 bases). V gave up 0 bases and J gave up 11 bases, with 11 bases separating them. This CDR3 has 13 residues. Germline loops: CDR1 MNHEY, CDR2 SVGAGI. Here the CDR3 reads CASSYSGAQQQFF. The CDR3, as DNA: TGTGCCAGCAGTTACTCGGGGGCACAACAGCAGTTCTTC.